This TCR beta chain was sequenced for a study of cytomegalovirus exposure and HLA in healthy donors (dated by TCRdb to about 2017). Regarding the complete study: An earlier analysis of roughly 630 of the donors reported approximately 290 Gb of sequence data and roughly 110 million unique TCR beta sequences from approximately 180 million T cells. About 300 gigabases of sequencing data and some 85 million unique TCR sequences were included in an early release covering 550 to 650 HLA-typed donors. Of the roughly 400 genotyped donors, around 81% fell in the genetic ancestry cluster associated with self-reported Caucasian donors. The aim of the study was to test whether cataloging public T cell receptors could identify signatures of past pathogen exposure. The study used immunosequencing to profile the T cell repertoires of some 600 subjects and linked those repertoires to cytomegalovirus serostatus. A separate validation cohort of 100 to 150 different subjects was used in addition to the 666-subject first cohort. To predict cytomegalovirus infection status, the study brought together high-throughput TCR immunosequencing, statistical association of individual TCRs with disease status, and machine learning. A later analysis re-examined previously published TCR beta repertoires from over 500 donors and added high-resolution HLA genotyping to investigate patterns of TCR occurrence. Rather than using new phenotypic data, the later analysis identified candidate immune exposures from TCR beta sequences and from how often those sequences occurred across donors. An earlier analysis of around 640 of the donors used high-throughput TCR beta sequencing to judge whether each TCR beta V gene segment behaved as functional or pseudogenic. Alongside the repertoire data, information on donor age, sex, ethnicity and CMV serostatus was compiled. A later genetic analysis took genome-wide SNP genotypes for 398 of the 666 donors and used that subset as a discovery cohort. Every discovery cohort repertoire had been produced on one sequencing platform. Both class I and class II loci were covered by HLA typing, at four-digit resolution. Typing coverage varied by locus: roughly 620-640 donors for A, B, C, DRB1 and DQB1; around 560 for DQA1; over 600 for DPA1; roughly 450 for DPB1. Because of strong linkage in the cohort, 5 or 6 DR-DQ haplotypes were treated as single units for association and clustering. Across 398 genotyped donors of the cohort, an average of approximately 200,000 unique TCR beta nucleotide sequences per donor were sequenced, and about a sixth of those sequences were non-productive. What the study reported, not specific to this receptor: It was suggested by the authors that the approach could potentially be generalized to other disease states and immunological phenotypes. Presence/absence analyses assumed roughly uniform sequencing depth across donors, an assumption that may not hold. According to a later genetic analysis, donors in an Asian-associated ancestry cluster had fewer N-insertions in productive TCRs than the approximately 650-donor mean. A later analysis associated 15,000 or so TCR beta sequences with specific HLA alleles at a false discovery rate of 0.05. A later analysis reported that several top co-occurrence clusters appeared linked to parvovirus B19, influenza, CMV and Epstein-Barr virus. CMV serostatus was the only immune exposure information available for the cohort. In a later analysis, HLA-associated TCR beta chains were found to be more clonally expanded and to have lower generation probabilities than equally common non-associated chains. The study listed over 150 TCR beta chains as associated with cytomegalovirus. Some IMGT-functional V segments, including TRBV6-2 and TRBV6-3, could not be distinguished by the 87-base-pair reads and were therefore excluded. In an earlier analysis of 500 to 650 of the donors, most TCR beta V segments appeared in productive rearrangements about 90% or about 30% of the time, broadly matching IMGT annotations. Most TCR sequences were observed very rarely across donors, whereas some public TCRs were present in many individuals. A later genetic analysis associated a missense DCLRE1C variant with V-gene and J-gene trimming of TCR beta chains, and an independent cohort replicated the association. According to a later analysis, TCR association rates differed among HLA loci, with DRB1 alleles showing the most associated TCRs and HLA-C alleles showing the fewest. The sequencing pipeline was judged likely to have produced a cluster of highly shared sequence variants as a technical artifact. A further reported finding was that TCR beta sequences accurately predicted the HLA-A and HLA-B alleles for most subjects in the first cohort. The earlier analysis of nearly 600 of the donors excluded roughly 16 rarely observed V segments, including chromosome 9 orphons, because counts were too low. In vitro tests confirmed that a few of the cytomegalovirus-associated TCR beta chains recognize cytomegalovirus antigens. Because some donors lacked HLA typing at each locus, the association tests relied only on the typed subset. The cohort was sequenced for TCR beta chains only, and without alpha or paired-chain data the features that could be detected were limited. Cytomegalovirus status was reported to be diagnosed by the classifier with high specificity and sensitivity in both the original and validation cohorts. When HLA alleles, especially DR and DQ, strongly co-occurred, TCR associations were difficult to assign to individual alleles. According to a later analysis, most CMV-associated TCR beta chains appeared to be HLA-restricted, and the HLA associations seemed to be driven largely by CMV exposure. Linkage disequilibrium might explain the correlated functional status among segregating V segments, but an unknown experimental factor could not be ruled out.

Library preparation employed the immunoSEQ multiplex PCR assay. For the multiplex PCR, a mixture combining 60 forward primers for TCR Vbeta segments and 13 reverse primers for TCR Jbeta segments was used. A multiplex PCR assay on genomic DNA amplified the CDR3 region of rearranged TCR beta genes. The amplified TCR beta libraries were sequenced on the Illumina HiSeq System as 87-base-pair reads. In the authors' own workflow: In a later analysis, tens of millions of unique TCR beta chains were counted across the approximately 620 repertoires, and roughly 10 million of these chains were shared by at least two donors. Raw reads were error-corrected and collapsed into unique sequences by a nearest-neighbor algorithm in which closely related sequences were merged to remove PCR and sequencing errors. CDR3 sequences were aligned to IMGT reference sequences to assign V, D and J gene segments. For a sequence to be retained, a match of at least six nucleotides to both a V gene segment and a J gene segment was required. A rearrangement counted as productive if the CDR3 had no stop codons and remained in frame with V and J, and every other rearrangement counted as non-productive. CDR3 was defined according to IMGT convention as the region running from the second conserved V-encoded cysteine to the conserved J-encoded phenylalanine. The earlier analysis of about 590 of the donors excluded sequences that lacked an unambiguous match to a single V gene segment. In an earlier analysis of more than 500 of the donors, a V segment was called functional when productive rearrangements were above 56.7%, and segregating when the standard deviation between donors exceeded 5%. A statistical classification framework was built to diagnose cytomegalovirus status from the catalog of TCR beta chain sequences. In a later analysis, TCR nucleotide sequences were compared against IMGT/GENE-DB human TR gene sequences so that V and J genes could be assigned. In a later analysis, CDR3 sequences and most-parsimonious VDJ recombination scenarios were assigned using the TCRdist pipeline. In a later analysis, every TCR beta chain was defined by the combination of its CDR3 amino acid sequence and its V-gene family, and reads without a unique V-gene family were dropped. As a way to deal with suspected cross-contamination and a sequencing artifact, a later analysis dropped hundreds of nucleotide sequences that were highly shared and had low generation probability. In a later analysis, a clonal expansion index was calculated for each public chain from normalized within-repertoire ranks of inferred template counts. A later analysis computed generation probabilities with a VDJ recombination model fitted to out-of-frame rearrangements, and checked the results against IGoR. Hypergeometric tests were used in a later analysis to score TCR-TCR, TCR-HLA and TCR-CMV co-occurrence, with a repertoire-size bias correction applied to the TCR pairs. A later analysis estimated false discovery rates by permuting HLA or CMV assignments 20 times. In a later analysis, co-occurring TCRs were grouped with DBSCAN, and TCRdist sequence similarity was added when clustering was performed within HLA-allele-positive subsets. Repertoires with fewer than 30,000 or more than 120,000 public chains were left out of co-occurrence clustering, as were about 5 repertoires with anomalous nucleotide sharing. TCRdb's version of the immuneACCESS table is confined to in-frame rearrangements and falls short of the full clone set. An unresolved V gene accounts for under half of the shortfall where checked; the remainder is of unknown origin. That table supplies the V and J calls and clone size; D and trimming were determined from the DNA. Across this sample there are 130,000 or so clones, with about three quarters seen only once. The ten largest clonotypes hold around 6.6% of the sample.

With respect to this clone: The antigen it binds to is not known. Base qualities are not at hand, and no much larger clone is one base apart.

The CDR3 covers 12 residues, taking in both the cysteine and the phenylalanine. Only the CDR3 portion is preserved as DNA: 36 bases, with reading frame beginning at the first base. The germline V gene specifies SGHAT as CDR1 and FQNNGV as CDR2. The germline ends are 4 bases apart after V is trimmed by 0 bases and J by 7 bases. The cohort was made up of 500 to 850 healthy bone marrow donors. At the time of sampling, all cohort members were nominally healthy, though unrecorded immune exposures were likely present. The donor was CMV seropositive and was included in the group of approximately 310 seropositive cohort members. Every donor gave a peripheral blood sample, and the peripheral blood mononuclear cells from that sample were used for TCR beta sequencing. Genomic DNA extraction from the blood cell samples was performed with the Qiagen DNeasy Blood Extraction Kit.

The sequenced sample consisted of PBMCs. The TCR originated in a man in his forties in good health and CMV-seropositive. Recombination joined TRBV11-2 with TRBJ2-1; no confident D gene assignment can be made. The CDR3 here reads CASSLDLNEQFF. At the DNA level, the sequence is TGTGCCAGCAGCTTAGACCTAAATGAGCAGTTCTTC.